The 8 T cell receptor beta chains below were found in one sample sequenced in a study of T cell responses to AZD1222 COVID-19 vaccine. Some clones are missing from TCRdb's copy, which holds only in-frame ones; the method was immunoSEQ multiplex PCR. The profile shows approximately 190,000 clones, 90% to 95% of them singletons. Source: peripheral blood, taken on day 0 of AZD1222 vaccination. The receptors shown here come from an adult in good health.

In its sample, this clone was seen once. The V and J genes are TRBV7-9 and TRBJ1-1; D might be TRBD1 (5 bases). The CDR3 runs 16 residues. The V gene lost 1 base and the J gene lost 3 bases, with 15 bases spanning the gap. Germline lookup yields CDR1 SEHNR and CDR2 FQNEAQ (reference sequence). The CDR3 reads CASSLGFGRVDTEAFF. Here the CDR3 DNA reads TGTGCCAGCAGCTTAGGGTTCGGCAGGGTGGACACTGAAGCTTTCTTT.

The chain carries TRBV12-3 or TRBV12-4 and TRBJ1-5; D might be TRBD1 (5 bases). The V gene lost 2 bases and the J gene lost 7 bases, with 9 bases spanning the gap. The CDR3 runs to 13 residues. The CDR3 sequence: CASSLMGLQPQHF. In nucleotides, the CDR3 is TGTGCCAGCAGTTTAATGGGGCTCCAGCCCCAGCATTTT.

J is TRBJ1-4 and V is TRBV19; the match to TRBD1 covers 10 bases. CDR3 length: 15 residues. With 5 bases clipped from V and 6 bases from J, the junction kept 6 bases outside the gene matches. CDR1 is LNHDA, CDR2 SQIVND, per germline (reference sequence). CDR3 protein: CASSARTGGDEKLFF. The CDR3 region has the DNA TGTGCCAGTAGTGCTCGGACAGGGGGAGATGAAAAACTGTTTTTT.

The gene calls are TRBV5-4 and TRBJ1-2; 7 bases align to TRBD1. The length of the CDR3 is 16 residues. Trimming removed 4 bases from V and 6 bases from J; junction bases left unmatched: 15. The germline gives CDR1 SGHNT, CDR2 YYREEE (reference sequence). The CDR3 here is CASSLGRRGPSHGYTF. The CDR3 DNA reads as TGTGCCAGCAGCCTTGGGCGGAGGGGGCCCTCACATGGCTACACCTTC.

The chain couples TRBV27 to TRBJ2-7; D ambiguous. CDR3 length: 14 residues. CDR1 is MNHEY and CDR2 is SMNVEV in the germline V gene (reference sequence). Trimming took 5 bases from V and 2 from J, leaving 13 bases between them. CDR3 loop: CASSPRVVPYEQYF. DNA of the CDR3: TGTGCCAGCAGTCCCCGGGTCGTACCCTACGAGCAGTACTTC.

This chain joins TRBV5-1 and TRBJ2-5; D perhaps matches TRBD1 (6 bases). V lost 1 base and J lost 2, with 9 bases in between. This CDR3 region has 14 residues. CDR1 and CDR2 (germline): SGHRS, YFSETQ. The CDR3 loop is CASSLSTGQETQYF. The CDR3 bases are TGCGCCAGCAGCTTGTCGACAGGTCAAGAGACCCAGTACTTC.

The chain couples TRBV28 to TRBJ1-2; TRBD1 agrees at 7 bases. Germline lookup yields CDR1 MDHEN and CDR2 SYDVKM. This CDR3 has 14 residues. Trimming cost V 8 bases and J 4 bases; bases outside gene matches: 10. The CDR3 region is CASLDRVGTYGYTF. The CDR3 bases are TGTGCCAGCCTTGACAGGGTGGGAACCTATGGCTACACCTTC.

The chain links TRBV28 to TRBJ1-4, with D maybe TRBD1 (5 bases). Germline CDR1 is MDHEN and CDR2 is SYDVKM. The CDR3 extends over 14 amino acids. Deletions cut 6 bases from V and 4 bases from J, with 12 bases between. CDR3: CASSLGDFNEKLFF. The DNA for the CDR3 is TGTGCCAGCAGCCTGGGGGACTTTAATGAAAAACTGTTTTTT.